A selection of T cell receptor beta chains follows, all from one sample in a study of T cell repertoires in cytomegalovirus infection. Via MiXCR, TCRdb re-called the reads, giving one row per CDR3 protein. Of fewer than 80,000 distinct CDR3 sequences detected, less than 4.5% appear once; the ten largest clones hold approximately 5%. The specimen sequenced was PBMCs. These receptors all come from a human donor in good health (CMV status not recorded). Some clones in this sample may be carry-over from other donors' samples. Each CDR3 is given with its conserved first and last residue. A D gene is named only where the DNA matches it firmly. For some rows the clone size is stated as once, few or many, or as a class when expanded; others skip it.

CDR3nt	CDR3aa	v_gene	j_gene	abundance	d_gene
TGTGCCAGCAGCTTAAGCTGGCAGGGCGCTGGAAACACCATATATTTT	CASSLSWQGAGNTIYF	TRBV7-6	TRBJ1-3	many	.
TGTGCCAGCAGCTGGGACAACTATGGCTACACCTTC	CASSWDNYGYTF	TRBV28	TRBJ1-2	many	.
TGTGCCAGCAGCCGGACAGGGGGAACCTACGAGCAGTACTTC	CASSRTGGTYEQYF	TRBV7-2	TRBJ2-7	many	TRBD1
TGTGCCAGCAGCTTTGGTACGTCTGGGGCCAACGTCCTGACTTTC	CASSFGTSGANVLTF	TRBV5-4	TRBJ2-6	many	.
TGTGCCAGCAGTGTGAGGACAGTTAACTATGGCTACACCTTC	CASSVRTVNYGYTF	TRBV6-1	TRBJ1-2	many	.
TGTGCCAGCAGTTATGATCAGCCCCAGCATTTT	CASSYDQPQHF	TRBV28	TRBJ1-5	many	.
TGTGCCAGCAGCTCCACTACCGAAGAGTATTGGGGAAACACCATATATTTT	CASSSTTEEYWGNTIYF	TRBV7-8	TRBJ1-3	many	.
TGCGCCAGCAGCCCAAAGACAGGGGGCGAGGGTGAAGCTTTCTTT	CASSPKTGGEGEAFF	TRBV5-1	TRBJ1-1	.	TRBD1
TGTGCCAGCAGCTTAGACCTTGGGGGCGGGAGGCAGTTCTTC	CASSLDLGGGRQFF	TRBV7-9	TRBJ2-1	many	.
TGTGCCAGCAGTATCGCCTCCCGTGAAAGCGGTGGCTACACCTTC	CASSIASRESGGYTF	TRBV28	TRBJ1-2	many	.
TGTGCCAGCAGCTTATCTATCCCATTGGGGCAGGGGGGAAGTTACGAGCAGTACTTC	CASSLSIPLGQGGSYEQYF	TRBV7-6	TRBJ2-7	few	.
TGTGCCAGCAGCTTAGTTTTCAGGGAGTCAAAGCCCCAGCATTTT	CASSLVFRESKPQHF	TRBV7-8	TRBJ1-5	many	.
TGTGCCAGCAGCCGAGTGGGGGACAATTCACCCCTCCACTTT	CASSRVGDNSPLHF	TRBV7-2	TRBJ1-6	many	.
TGTGCCAGCAGCTCTCCGTTGAGGGATTCTGGAAACACCATATATTTT	CASSSPLRDSGNTIYF	TRBV7-2	TRBJ1-3	many	.
TGCGCCAGCAGCCAAGATAGACTAGCGCCAGATACGCAGTATTTT	CASSQDRLAPDTQYF	TRBV4-3	TRBJ2-3	many	TRBD2
TGTGCCAGCAGTGAGGACAGGTTGTATGAAGCTTTCTTT	CASSEDRLYEAFF	TRBV2	TRBJ1-1	many	TRBD1
TGTGCCAGCAGCTACCAAACAGGGTCAGAGACCCAGTACTTC	CASSYQTGSETQYF	TRBV7-2	TRBJ2-5	many	.
TGTGCCACCCAAACCCCACTGCAGGGTGAAAAACTGTTTTTT	CATQTPLQGEKLFF	TRBV10-3	TRBJ1-4	.	.
TGTGCCAGCAGCGGACTTTCAACCGCCGGAAAACTGTTTTTT	CASSGLSTAGKLFF	TRBV7-2	TRBJ1-4	many	.
TGTGCCAGCAGCGGGAAACGACCTAACTATGGCTACACCTTC	CASSGKRPNYGYTF	TRBV28	TRBJ1-2	many	.
TGTGCCAGCAGCTTATGGCTGCAGGGCCTCCACTTT	CASSLWLQGLHF	TRBV11-2	TRBJ1-6	many	.
TGTGCCAGCAGCTCCCGGGACAGGGTGGGTGGCTACACCTTC	CASSSRDRVGGYTF	TRBV7-2	TRBJ1-2	many	TRBD1
TGTGCCAGCAGCTTAGTCGGGGAGCAGTTCTTC	CASSLVGEQFF	TRBV7-2	TRBJ2-1	many	.
TGTGCCAGCAGTTTGGGCGTTGAACCTAATTCACCCCTCCACTTT	CASSLGVEPNSPLHF	TRBV27	TRBJ1-6	many	.
TGTGCCAGCAGTGAGGAGACCACTGAAGCTTTCTTT	CASSEETTEAFF	TRBV12-3/TRBV12-4	TRBJ1-1	many	.
TGTGCCAGCAGTCCCCCGGGACAGGGGAGCAATCAGCCCCAGCATTTT	CASSPPGQGSNQPQHF	TRBV28	TRBJ1-5	many	TRBD1
TGCAGCGTCCCCAGAGACAGGGGGTTGTCCTATGGCTACACCTTC	CSVPRDRGLSYGYTF	TRBV29-1	TRBJ1-2	many	TRBD1
TGTGCCAGCAGCTTGGTATCAGGGAAGATCTCCTACAATGAGCAGTTCTTC	CASSLVSGKISYNEQFF	TRBV5-6	TRBJ2-1	many	.
TGTGCCAGCAGGGGGTTGGGGTCCGACTATGGCTACACCTTC	CASRGLGSDYGYTF	TRBV2	TRBJ1-2	many	.
TGCGCCAGCCAATTGGACATTCTCTCCTACAATGAGCAGTTCTTC	CASQLDILSYNEQFF	TRBV4-1	TRBJ2-1	.	.
TGTGCCACCAGCAGAGATCGGGACAGCAAAAATCAGCCCCAGCATTTT	CATSRDRDSKNQPQHF	TRBV15	TRBJ1-5	many	TRBD1
TGCAGTGCGAACAGGGTGGGTCAGCCCCAGCATTTT	CSANRVGQPQHF	TRBV20-1	TRBJ1-5	many	.
TGTGCCAGCAGAACGGGCGAAGAGACCCAGTACTTC	CASRTGEETQYF	TRBV12-3/TRBV12-4	TRBJ2-5	few	.
TGCAGTGCTAGAAGGGCGGGGGGCGGCGATAATGGCTACACCTTC	CSARRAGGGDNGYTF	TRBV20-1	TRBJ1-2	many	.
TGTGCCAGCAGCTTCGGACATCTAGGAGGCTACACCTTC	CASSFGHLGGYTF	TRBV5-6	TRBJ1-2	.	.
TGTGCCAGCAGCTTAGGACTAGCGGGGGGGCCGTGGAACAATGAGCAGTTCTTC	CASSLGLAGGPWNNEQFF	TRBV7-3	TRBJ2-1	many	TRBD2
TGTGCCAGCAGCTCCGCAGGGACCTCTTGGAGTGGCTACACCTTC	CASSSAGTSWSGYTF	TRBV5-4	TRBJ1-2	.	.
TGTGCCAGCAGTGATTCCGGGGCTAGCACAGATACGCAGTATTTT	CASSDSGASTDTQYF	TRBV6-4	TRBJ2-3	many	.
TGTGCCAGCAGTTTGATTCAAACTAATGAGCAGTTCTTC	CASSLIQTNEQFF	TRBV27	TRBJ2-1	many	.
TGTGCCAGCAGTTTACATGAGCAGTTCTTC	CASSLHEQFF	TRBV12-3/TRBV12-4	TRBJ2-1	many	.
TGTGCCAGCAGCTTAGCGATAGGGAGAGGGATGAACACTGAAGCTTTCTTT	CASSLAIGRGMNTEAFF	TRBV7-8	TRBJ1-1	many	.
TGTGCCAGCAGCCATGGACAACCCGGTAGGCCTGGAAACACCATATATTTT	CASSHGQPGRPGNTIYF	TRBV5-6	TRBJ1-3	many	.
TGTGCCAGCAGCTTAGATTTTACGTATGGCTACACCTTC	CASSLDFTYGYTF	TRBV7-2	TRBJ1-2	many	.
TGTGCCATCAGTGAGTTAGGCCCCGACCTCAATGAGCAGTTCTTC	CAISELGPDLNEQFF	TRBV10-3	TRBJ2-1	.	.
TGTGCCAGCAGCTTAGAGATCTCCTACGAGCAGTACTTC	CASSLEISYEQYF	TRBV7-2	TRBJ2-7	many	.
TGTGCCAGCAGCTTAGAGGTGGGGAGCTCCTACAATGAGCAGTTCTTC	CASSLEVGSSYNEQFF	TRBV7-6	TRBJ2-1	many	.
TGTGCCAGCAAAACAGGGCCGAACACTGAAGCTTTCTTT	CASKTGPNTEAFF	TRBV7-2	TRBJ1-1	few	.
TGTGCCAGCTCCGGGACAGGACATTCACCCCTCCACTTT	CASSGTGHSPLHF	TRBV12-3/TRBV12-4	TRBJ1-6	many	TRBD1
TGTGCCAGCAGTTCACCCTCGTTCGGTTCGGAGACCCAGTACTTC	CASSSPSFGSETQYF	TRBV28	TRBJ2-5	many	.
TGTGCCAGCTCACGTGAGCGGGATTCACCCCTCCACTTT	CASSRERDSPLHF	TRBV18	TRBJ1-6	many	.
TGTGCCAGCAGTCGCGTAAACGGAGACTATGGCTACACCTTC	CASSRVNGDYGYTF	TRBV6-1	TRBJ1-2	many	.
TGTGCCAGCAGACCCTCGGGGCGAACCATGAACACTGAAGCTTTCTTT	CASRPSGRTMNTEAFF	TRBV12-3/TRBV12-4	TRBJ1-1	many	.